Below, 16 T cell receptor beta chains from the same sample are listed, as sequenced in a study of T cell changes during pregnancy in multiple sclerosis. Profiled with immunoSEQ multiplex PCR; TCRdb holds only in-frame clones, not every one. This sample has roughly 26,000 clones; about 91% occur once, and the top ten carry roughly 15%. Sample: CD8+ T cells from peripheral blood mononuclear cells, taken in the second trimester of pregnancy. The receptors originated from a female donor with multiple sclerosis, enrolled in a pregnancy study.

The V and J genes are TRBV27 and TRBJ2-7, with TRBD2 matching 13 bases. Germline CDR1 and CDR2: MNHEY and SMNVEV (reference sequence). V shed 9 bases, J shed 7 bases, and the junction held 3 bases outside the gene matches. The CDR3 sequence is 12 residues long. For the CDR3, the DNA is TGTGCCAGTCGACTAGCGGGAGGTGAGCAGTACTTC. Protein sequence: CASRLAGGEQYF.

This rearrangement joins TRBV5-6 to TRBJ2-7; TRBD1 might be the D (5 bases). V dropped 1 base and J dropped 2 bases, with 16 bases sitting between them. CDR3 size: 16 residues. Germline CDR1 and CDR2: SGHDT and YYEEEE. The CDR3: CASSLMFETETYEQYF. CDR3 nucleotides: TGTGCCAGCAGCTTGATGTTCGAGACAGAGACCTACGAGCAGTACTTC.

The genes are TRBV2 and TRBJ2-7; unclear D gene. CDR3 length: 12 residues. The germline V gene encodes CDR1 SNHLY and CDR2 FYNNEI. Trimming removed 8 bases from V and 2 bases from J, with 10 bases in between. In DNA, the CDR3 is TGTGCCAGCTCGCACTACACCTACGAGCAGTACTTC. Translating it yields CASSHYTYEQYF. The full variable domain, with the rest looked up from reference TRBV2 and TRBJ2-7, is EPEVTQTPSHQVTQMGQEVILRCVPISNHLYFYWYRQILGQKVEFLVSFYNNEISEKSEIFDDQFSVERPDGSNFTLKIRSTKLEDSAMYFCASSHYTYEQYFGPGTRLTVT.

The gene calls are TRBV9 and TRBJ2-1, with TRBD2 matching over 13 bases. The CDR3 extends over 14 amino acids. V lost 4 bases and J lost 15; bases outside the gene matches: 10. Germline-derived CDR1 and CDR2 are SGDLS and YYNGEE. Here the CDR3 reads CASSPEGTSGMGFF. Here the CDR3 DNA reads TGTGCCAGCAGCCCAGAGGGGACTAGCGGGATGGGGTTCTTC.

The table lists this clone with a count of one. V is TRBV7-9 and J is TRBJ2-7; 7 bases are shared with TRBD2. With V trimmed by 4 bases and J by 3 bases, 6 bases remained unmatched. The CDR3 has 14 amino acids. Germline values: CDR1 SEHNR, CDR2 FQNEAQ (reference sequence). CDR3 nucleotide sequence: TGTGCCAGCAGCTCCCCCCCGGGGGGCTACGAGCAGTACTTC. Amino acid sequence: CASSSPPGGYEQYF.

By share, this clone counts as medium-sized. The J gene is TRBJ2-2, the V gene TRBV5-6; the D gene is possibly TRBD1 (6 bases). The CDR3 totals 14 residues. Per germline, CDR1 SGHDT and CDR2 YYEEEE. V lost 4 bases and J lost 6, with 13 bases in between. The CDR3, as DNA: TGTGCCAGCAGCCACAGGGACGGGGCCGGGGAGCTGTTTTTT. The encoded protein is CASSHRDGAGELFF.

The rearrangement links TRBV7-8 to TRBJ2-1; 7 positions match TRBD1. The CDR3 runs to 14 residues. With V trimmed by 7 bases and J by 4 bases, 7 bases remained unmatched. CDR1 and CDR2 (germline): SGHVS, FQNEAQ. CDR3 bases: TGTGCCAGCACCAACGGGACAGCTTACAATGAGCAGTTCTTC. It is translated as CASTNGTAYNEQFF.

The chain's CDR3 is CASSYPLDRGWDGYTF. The CDR3 coding sequence is TGTGCCAGCAGTTACCCCCTGGACAGGGGATGGGATGGCTACACCTTC. The chain couples TRBV6-5 to TRBJ1-2; 9 bases are a match to TRBD1. Germline values: CDR1 MNHEY, CDR2 SVGAGI. V lost 2 bases to trimming and J lost 6 bases; unmatched junction nucleotides: 10. The CDR3 length is 16 residues.

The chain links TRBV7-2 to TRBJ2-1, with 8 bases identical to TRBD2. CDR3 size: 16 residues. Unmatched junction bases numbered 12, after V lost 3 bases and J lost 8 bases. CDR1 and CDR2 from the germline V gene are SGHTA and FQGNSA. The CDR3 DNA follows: TGTGCCAGCAGCTTCGGGACTAGTAGGGACCGCGATGAGCAGTTCTTC. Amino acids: CASSFGTSRDRDEQFF.

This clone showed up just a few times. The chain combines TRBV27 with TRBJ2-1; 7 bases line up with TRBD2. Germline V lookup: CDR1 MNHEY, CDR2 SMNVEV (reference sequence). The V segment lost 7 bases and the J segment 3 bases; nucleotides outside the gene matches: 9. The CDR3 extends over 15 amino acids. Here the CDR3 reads CASTYTSENYNEQFF. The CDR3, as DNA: TGTGCCAGCACCTACACTAGCGAAAACTACAATGAGCAGTTCTTC.

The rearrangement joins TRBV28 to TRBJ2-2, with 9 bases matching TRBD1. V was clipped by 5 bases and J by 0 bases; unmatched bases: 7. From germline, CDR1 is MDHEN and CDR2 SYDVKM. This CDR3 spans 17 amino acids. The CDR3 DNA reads TGTGCCAGCAGTACCCACAGGGGGCATACGAACACCGGGGAGCTGTTTTTT. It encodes CASSTHRGHTNTGELFF.

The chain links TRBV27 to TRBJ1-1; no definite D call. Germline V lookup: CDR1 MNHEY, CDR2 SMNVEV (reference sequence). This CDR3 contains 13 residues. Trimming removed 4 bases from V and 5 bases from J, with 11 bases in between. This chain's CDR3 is CASSSRVKTEAFF. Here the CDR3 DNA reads TGTGCCAGCAGTTCTCGGGTTAAGACTGAAGCTTTCTTT.

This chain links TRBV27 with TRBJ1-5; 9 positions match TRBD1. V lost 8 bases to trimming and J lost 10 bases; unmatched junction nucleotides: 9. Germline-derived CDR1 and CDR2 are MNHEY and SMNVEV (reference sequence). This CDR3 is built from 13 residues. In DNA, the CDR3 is TGTGCCAGCGGACAGGGGCGTAATCCCCCCCAGCATTTT. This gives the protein CASGQGRNPPQHF.

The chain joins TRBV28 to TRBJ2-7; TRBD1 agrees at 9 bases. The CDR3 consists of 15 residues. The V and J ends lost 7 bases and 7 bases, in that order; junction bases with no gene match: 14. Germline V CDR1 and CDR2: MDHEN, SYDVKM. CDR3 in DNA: TGTGCCAGCACACTTGATACAGGGGGCCCACTGGAGCAGTACTTC. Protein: CASTLDTGGPLEQYF.

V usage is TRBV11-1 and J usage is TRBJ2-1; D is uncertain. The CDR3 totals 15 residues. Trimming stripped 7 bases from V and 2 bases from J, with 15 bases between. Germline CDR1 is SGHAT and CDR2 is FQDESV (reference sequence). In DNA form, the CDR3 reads TGTGCCAGCACCCCGGAGAGCGCAGCCTACAATGAGCAGTTCTTC. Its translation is CASTPESAAYNEQFF.

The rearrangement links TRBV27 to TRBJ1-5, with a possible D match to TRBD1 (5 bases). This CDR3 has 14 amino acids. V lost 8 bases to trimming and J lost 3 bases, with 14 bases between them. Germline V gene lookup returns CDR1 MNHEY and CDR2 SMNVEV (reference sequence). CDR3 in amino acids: CASGLRRDNQPQHF. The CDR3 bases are TGTGCCAGCGGACTACGCAGGGACAATCAGCCCCAGCATTTT.